This T cell receptor beta chain was recovered during a study of blood T cells in healthy people across ages. Study-level findings and limits: Lack of knowledge of donor CMV status possibly confounded expanded clonotype changes. Significant beta diversity loss was already apparent by age roughly 40, declining roughly linearly. In these data, TCR beta diversity tracked strongly with naive T cell percentage.

The authors ran a second PCR of 7 to 11 cycles using a sample-barcoded 5' primer and a J-beta primer mix. Via MiXCR, TCRdb re-called the 5' RACE reads, giving one row per CDR3 protein. The repertoire holds approximately 1,100,000 distinct CDR3 sequences, with more than 35% as singletons. Extraction yielded at least 5 micrograms of total RNA per sample. Regarding this clonotype: Antigen unknown.

CDR1 and CDR2 from the germline V gene are KGHDR and SFDVKD. Trimming cost V 1 base and J 6 bases, with 15 bases left between them. This CDR3 has 16 amino acids. The clonotype comes from a woman aged 60-70 years in good health. The sample consisted of blood. The rearrangement joins TRBV24-1 to TRBJ2-1; the D gene is possibly TRBD2 (6 bases). DNA for the CDR3: TGTGCCACCAGTGATTTCGGGTCGGAGGGGCGCAATGAGCAGTTCTTC. Encoded protein: CATSDFGSEGRNEQFF.